These 17 T cell receptor beta chains came from one sample sequenced in a study of persistence of HIV-infected CD4 T cells. The antigens for these receptors are not known. The immunoSEQ assay was version 4, run in survey mode. Data came from immunoSEQ multiplex PCR; TCRdb stores just in-frame clones and leaves some out. There are over 35,000 clones in the sample; roughly 90% occur only once, and 0.85% to 1.3% lies in the top ten. Cells were stimulated nonspecifically with anti-CD3/anti-CD28 magnetic beads. Sorting of responding CD4+ T cells relied on upregulated CD40 ligand together with CD69. The material sequenced was CD4+ T cells sorted from PBMCs after approximately 19-hour stimulation, taken from a patient who received antiretroviral therapy. These receptors came from an adult man with HIV who was CMV-seropositive.

The V call is TRBV5-4, the J call TRBJ1-1, with D maybe TRBD1 (5 bases). The CDR3 spans 13 residues. Deletions cut 5 bases from V and 5 bases from J, with 13 bases between. The germline V gene has CDR1 SGHNT and CDR2 YYREEE (reference sequence). CDR3 bases: TGTGCCAGCAGGCGGGACGCGGAAACTGAAGCTTTCTTT. Its translation is CASRRDAETEAFF.

The V call is TRBV27, the J call TRBJ1-2, with 11 positions matching TRBD1. J gave up 2 bases and V 2 bases, and 4 bases lay outside the gene matches. The CDR3 is 16 residues long. Germline V gives CDR1 MNHEY, CDR2 SMNVEV (reference sequence). The CDR3 loop is CASSLGGDRGNYGYTF. For the CDR3, the DNA is TGTGCCAGCAGTTTAGGGGGGGACAGGGGGAACTATGGCTACACCTTC.

This chain connects TRBV14 to TRBJ1-1; 7 nucleotides agree with TRBD1. Germline values: CDR1 SGHDN, CDR2 FVKESK. J gave up 1 base and V 4 bases, and 3 bases lay outside the gene matches. The length of the CDR3 is 14 residues. CDR3 region: CASSLGQTNTEAFF. The CDR3 DNA reads as TGTGCCAGCAGCCTGGGACAGACGAACACTGAAGCTTTCTTT.

The V call is TRBV5-8, the J call TRBJ1-2; D is undetermined. The germline V gene has CDR1 SGHTS and CDR2 YDEGEE. Between the trimmed V and J ends, which lost 4 bases and 2 bases, there was a span of 18 bases. The CDR3 has 16 residues. The CDR3 nucleotides read TGTGCCAGCAGCAAAAATCGACTCCCATCCAACTATGGCTACACCTTC. Translation: CASSKNRLPSNYGYTF.

The chain couples TRBV2 to TRBJ1-5; D unclear. Germline loops: CDR1 SNHLY, CDR2 FYNNEI. Trimming removed 7 bases from V and 2 bases from J, with 15 bases in between. This CDR3 contains 15 residues. CDR3 residues: CASKEVAAGNQPQHF. Here the CDR3 DNA reads TGTGCCAGCAAGGAGGTGGCCGCGGGCAATCAGCCCCAGCATTTT.

A remark on this clone: The junction and the germline gene differ at one end; a read error may be behind it. The chain carries TRBV4-1 and TRBJ1-3; D is undetermined. This CDR3 region has 15 residues. The germline gives CDR1 MGHRA, CDR2 YSYEKL. CDR3: CASSKEPHSGNTIYF. DNA of the CDR3: TGCGCCAGCAGCAAAGAACCCCACTCTGGAAACACCATATATTTT.

The gene calls are TRBV6-2 or TRBV6-3 and TRBJ1-1; D perhaps matches TRBD1 (5 bases). The CDR3 is 15 residues long. Germline V gene sequence: CDR1 MNHEY, CDR2 SVGEGT. Trimming removed 6 bases from V and 6 bases from J, with 20 bases in between. In DNA form, the CDR3 reads TGTGCCAGCAGCGCCAATTATCAGGGAGGTGCTGAAGCTTTCTTT. It is translated as CASSANYQGGAEAFF.

This chain joins TRBV18 and TRBJ1-1; perhaps TRBD1 as D (6 bases). V was shortened by 3 bases and J by 3 bases, with 14 bases between the two germline ends. Germline-derived CDR1 and CDR2 are KGHSH and LQKENI. There are 15 residues in the CDR3. The CDR3 DNA sequence: TGTGCCAGCTCACCGGTCCGGGGGGCGGACACTGAAGCTTTCTTT. It codes for CASSPVRGADTEAFF. Full variable domain (rest looked up from reference TRBV18 and TRBJ1-1): NAGVMQNPRHLVRRRGQEARLRCSPMKGHSHVYWYRQLPEEGLKFMVYLQKENIIDESGMPKERFSAEFPKEGPSILRIQQVVRGDSAAYFCASSPVRGADTEAFFGQGTRLTVV.

This sequence joins TRBV7-2 and TRBJ1-6; unclear D gene. The V gene's germline CDR1 is SGHTA and CDR2 FQGNSA. This CDR3 comprises 16 residues. The V gene lost 1 base and the J gene lost 0 bases, with 7 bases spanning the gap. The chain's CDR3 is CASSLEGASYNSPLHF. CDR3 nucleotides: TGTGCCAGCAGCTTAGAGGGAGCCTCCTATAATTCACCCCTCCACTTT.

This rearrangement joins TRBV18 to TRBJ2-3, with a tentative D call TRBD1 (7 bases). V was shortened by 2 bases and J by 2 bases, with 14 bases between the two germline ends. CDR3 size: 16 residues. Germline CDR1 KGHSH, CDR2 LQKENI. CDR3: CASSPRQGGDTDTQYF. The CDR3 DNA sequence: TGTGCCAGCTCACCAAGACAGGGCGGGGACACAGATACGCAGTATTTT.

This chain uses TRBV29-1 with TRBJ1-4; 7 bases align to TRBD1. Germline lookup yields CDR1 SQVTM and CDR2 ANQGSEA. This CDR3 is 12 amino acids long. Unmatched junction bases numbered 3, after V lost 4 bases and J lost 7 bases. CDR3 nucleotides: TGCAGCGTTGGACAGGGTGGTGAAAAACTGTTTTTT. Protein product: CSVGQGGEKLFF.

CDR3 DNA: TGTGCCAGCAGCAAAAGGGGGGGACCCGGAGGAGATACGCAGTATTTT. This sequence encodes CASSKRGGPGGDTQYF. V is TRBV21-1 and J is TRBJ2-3; TRBD2 is taken as the D call from the table, unchecked against the DNA. TRBV21-1 is recorded as a pseudogene. CDR3 length equals 16 residues.

The CDR3 bases are TGTGCCAGCAGTCGGGGGACAGGGGCCGACATGGTTGGGTACAATGAGCAGTTCTTC. Translating it yields CASSRGTGADMVGYNEQFF. This chain joins TRBV6-4 and TRBJ2-1; TRBD1 matches 10 bases. The length of the CDR3 is 19 residues. Germline-derived CDR1 and CDR2 are MRHNA and SNTAGT. Germline trimming cut 5 bases from V and 4 bases from J; bases unmatched to any gene: 17.

This chain uses TRBV24-1 with TRBJ2-7; D possibly matches TRBD1 or TRBD2 (6 bases each). There are 13 residues in the CDR3. CDR1 and CDR2 (germline): KGHDR, SFDVKD. V shed 2 bases and J shed 8 bases, with 12 bases lying between them. CDR3 bases: TGTGCCACCAGTGATTCCGGGGGCCTTAAGCAGTACTTC. It specifies CATSDSGGLKQYF.

CDR3: CASSLNGISSGANVLTF. DNA for the CDR3: TGTGCCAGCAGTTTAAACGGGATTTCCTCTGGGGCCAACGTCCTGACTTTC. The chain carries TRBV27 and TRBJ2-6; possibly TRBD2 for D (5 bases). V dropped 2 bases and J dropped 0 bases, with 11 bases sitting between them. Germline values: CDR1 MNHEY, CDR2 SMNVEV (reference sequence). The CDR3 is 17 residues long.

V gene TRBV27 combines with J gene TRBJ2-1; D possibly corresponds to TRBD1 (6 bases). The V end was cut by 10 bases, the J end by 8 bases, with 27 bases between. The germline CDR1 and CDR2 sequences are MNHEY and SMNVEV (reference sequence). The CDR3 runs to 16 residues. The CDR3 loop is CATRDPTGGTRHEQFF. The CDR3 DNA sequence: TGTGCCACCCGCGACCCGACAGGAGGAACAAGGCATGAGCAGTTCTTC.

J is TRBJ1-1 and V is TRBV19; TRBD1 agrees at 7 bases. The CDR3 covers 16 residues. Trimming took 9 bases from V and 1 from J; bases not matched to a gene: 14. Germline V gene sequence: CDR1 LNHDA, CDR2 SQIVND (reference sequence). The CDR3, as DNA: TGTGCCAGCATGAGGGGGCCATCTCAACCGAACACTGAAGCTTTCTTT. Amino acids: CASMRGPSQPNTEAFF.